A single sample is the source of the 13 T cell receptor beta chains below, sequenced in a study of blood T cell repertoires in COVID-19. Data came from immunoSEQ multiplex PCR; TCRdb stores just in-frame clones and leaves some out. The sample shows some 120,000 clones, approximately 90% of them seen only once. The sequenced sample consisted of peripheral blood. The receptor source for this set is a human donor with active COVID-19. The donor label of this sample is uncertain.

The V and J genes are TRBV7-9 and TRBJ1-1; a weak D match, TRBD1 (6 bases). The ends were cut back, 4 bases at V and 0 bases at J, with 18 bases in the middle. CDR3 size: 17 residues. Per germline, CDR1 SEHNR and CDR2 FQNEAQ (reference sequence). This CDR3 is CASSSLWPRGLNTEAFF. CDR3 DNA: TGTGCCAGCAGCTCCCTTTGGCCCAGGGGCCTGAACACTGAAGCTTTCTTT.

This chain joins TRBV28 and TRBJ1-4; the D gene is possibly TRBD1 (6 bases). Germline V gene data show CDR1 as MDHEN and CDR2 as SYDVKM. V was clipped by 5 bases and J by 4 bases, with 14 bases between them. The CDR3 sequence is 15 residues long. The CDR3 is CASSDRTEFNEKLFF. The CDR3 DNA follows: TGTGCCAGCAGTGATAGGACAGAATTTAATGAAAAACTGTTTTTT.

This clone was detected once. The chain is built from TRBV5-4 and TRBJ1-2, with a possible D match to TRBD1 (6 bases). This CDR3 contains 13 residues. CDR1 SGHNT and CDR2 YYREEE come from the germline V gene (reference sequence). Trimming cost V 4 bases and J 8 bases, with 15 bases left between them. Written as DNA, the CDR3 is TGTGCCAGCAGCCAACAGGGTTCCCCCGGCTACACCTTC. This encodes CASSQQGSPGYTF.

The V and J genes are TRBV7-2 and TRBJ1-4; D unresolved. Germline lookup yields CDR1 SGHTA and CDR2 FQGNSA. CDR3 size: 14 residues. Trimming removed 0 bases from V and 0 bases from J, with 2 bases in between. The CDR3 region is CASSLASTNEKLFF. The CDR3 DNA follows: TGTGCCAGCAGCTTAGCCTCAACTAATGAAAAACTGTTTTTT.

This clone was recorded only once. The chain couples TRBV3-1 (or the pseudogene TRBV3-2) to TRBJ2-7, with D possibly TRBD2 on 6 matching bases. Trimming shortened V by 0 bases and J by 5 bases, and 11 bases separated the two germline ends. Germline CDR1 is LGHDT and CDR2 is YNNKEL (reference sequence). The CDR3 has 14 residues. CDR3 loop: CASSQDPWTNEQYF. The CDR3, as DNA: TGTGCCAGCAGCCAAGACCCCTGGACTAACGAGCAGTACTTC.

The J gene is TRBJ1-6, the V gene TRBV6-5; TRBD1 aligns across 11 bases. This CDR3 has 14 residues. The germline gives CDR1 MNHEY, CDR2 SVGAGI. The J segment lost 8 bases and the V segment lost 5 bases, leaving 2 bases of the junction unmatched. The DNA for the CDR3 is TGTGCCAGCAGTCGGGACAGGGGGGATTCACCCCTCCACTTT. The encoded protein is CASSRDRGDSPLHF.

The genes are TRBV5-1 and TRBJ1-2; 8 bases map to TRBD1. Trimming cost V 4 bases and J 8 bases; bases outside gene matches: 13. Germline CDR1 and CDR2: SGHRS and YFSETQ. CDR3 length equals 15 residues. The CDR3 coding sequence is TGCGCCAGCAGCACGGAGGCAGGGGGCTTCGAGGGCTACACCTTC. Its translation: CASSTEAGGFEGYTF.

The chain has TRBV10-3 and TRBJ2-3, with D possibly TRBD2 on 6 matching bases. The CDR3 is 13 residues long. The V gene lost 6 bases and the J gene lost 2 bases, with 9 bases spanning the gap. Per germline, CDR1 ENHRY and CDR2 SYGVKD. Written as DNA, the CDR3 is TGTGCCATCAGCCGGGAGTTCACAGATACGCAGTATTTT. Encoded protein: CAISREFTDTQYF.

The J gene is TRBJ1-2, the V gene TRBV5-6, with 9 nucleotides matching TRBD1. V gave up 3 bases and J gave up 7 bases; unmatched junction bases: 10. This CDR3 has 15 residues. Germline CDR1 reads SGHDT; CDR2 reads YYEEEE. CDR3 region: CASSWPTGGGSGYTF. The CDR3 DNA reads TGTGCCAGCAGCTGGCCGACAGGGGGAGGGAGTGGCTACACCTTC.

The rearrangement uses TRBV6-6 and TRBJ2-7, with 8 positions matching TRBD1. Trimming cost V 4 bases and J 4 bases; bases outside gene matches: 3. In germline, CDR1 is MNHNY, CDR2 SVGAGI (reference sequence). The CDR3 has 13 residues. In nucleotides, the CDR3 is TGTGCCAGCAGTTCGGACAGGGCGTACGAGCAGTACTTC. Its translation is CASSSDRAYEQYF.

The V call is TRBV5-5, the J call TRBJ1-1; possible D gene TRBD1, 6 bases. The CDR3 runs to 18 residues. V was cut by 1 base and J by 4 bases, with 23 bases left in between. Looked up from germline, CDR1 is SGHKS and CDR2 is YYEKEE (reference sequence). The CDR3 loop is CASSLIQGRGAGGTEAFF. Here the CDR3 DNA reads TGTGCCAGCAGCTTGATTCAGGGCCGGGGGGCAGGAGGCACTGAAGCTTTCTTT.

The chain combines TRBV2 with TRBJ1-5; 7 bases map to TRBD1. J was trimmed by 7 bases and V by 6 bases; bases with no gene match: 9. The CDR3 runs 14 residues. From germline, CDR1 is SNHLY and CDR2 FYNNEI. The DNA of the CDR3 is TGTGCCAGCAGCCGACAGGGACCAGGACAGCCCCAGCATTTT. Translation: CASSRQGPGQPQHF.

V is TRBV18 and J is TRBJ1-1, with D perhaps matching TRBD1 (5 bases). V was shortened by 1 base and J by 1 base, with 7 bases between the two germline ends. The CDR3 is 14 amino acids. Looked up from germline, CDR1 is KGHSH and CDR2 is LQKENI. This chain's CDR3 is CASSPRGENTEAFF. The CDR3 DNA follows: TGTGCCAGCTCACCACGGGGGGAGAACACTGAAGCTTTCTTT.